These T cell receptor beta chains were read from a single sample in a study of T cell responses to AZD1222 COVID-19 vaccine. Profiling relied on immunoSEQ multiplex PCR, and the TCRdb table lists in-frame clones only, not all of them. The sample records about 85,000 clones, more than 70% being singletons. The specimen comprised peripheral blood, sampled on day 0 of AZD1222 vaccination. Every receptor here comes from an adult in good health. CDR3s leave out the opening cysteine and the closing phenylalanine or tryptophan.

TRBV19,TRBJ2-7,ASSRNRAEEQY
TRBV29-1,TRBJ1-5,SVRENVGPGQPQH
TRBV29-1,TRBJ1-2,SVNGGRGQANYGYT
TRBV2,TRBJ2-1,ASSATTSGGGNNEQF
TRBV7-9,TRBJ1-1,ASSLVEREAF
TRBV7-9,TRBJ2-3,ASSLAGGQASQY
TRBV6-1,TRBJ2-1,ASSEVRLAGPRMQQF
TRBV6-7,TRBJ1-6,ASSYSGRYNSPLH
TRBV5-4,TRBJ2-5,ASSLAATSGQETQY
TRBV29-1,TRBJ1-5,SVGGGNQPQH
TRBV7-2,TRBJ1-5,ASSPSYSWAMNQPQH
TRBV19,TRBJ1-2,ASSGLGQSGGYT
TRBV7-2,TRBJ2-3,ASSFSPIGRGDTDTQY
TRBV5-6,TRBJ2-1,ASSRSGPEQF
TRBV3-1/TRBV3-2,TRBJ2-5,ASSQDIAQETQY
TRBV28,TRBJ2-7,ASSLLAGGRHEQY
TRBV11-3,TRBJ2-2,ASTAGGDTGELF
TRBV30,TRBJ2-1,AWKGLSSYNEQF
TRBV12-5,TRBJ2-7,ASGLDTYEQY
TRBV21-1,TRBJ2-7,ASSKHSYSYEQY
TRBV11-2,TRBJ2-1,ASSLDILAGGPGQF
TRBV5-6,TRBJ2-7,ASSSRDRGFHEQY
TRBV7-2,TRBJ1-1,ASSLSGVNTEAF
TRBV5-1,TRBJ1-1,ASSRQADRAGTEAF
TRBV19,TRBJ1-1,ASSRGRVTEAF
TRBV24-1,TRBJ2-1,ATSDSESVTNEQF
TRBV7-9,TRBJ2-1,ASSLVGGNEQF